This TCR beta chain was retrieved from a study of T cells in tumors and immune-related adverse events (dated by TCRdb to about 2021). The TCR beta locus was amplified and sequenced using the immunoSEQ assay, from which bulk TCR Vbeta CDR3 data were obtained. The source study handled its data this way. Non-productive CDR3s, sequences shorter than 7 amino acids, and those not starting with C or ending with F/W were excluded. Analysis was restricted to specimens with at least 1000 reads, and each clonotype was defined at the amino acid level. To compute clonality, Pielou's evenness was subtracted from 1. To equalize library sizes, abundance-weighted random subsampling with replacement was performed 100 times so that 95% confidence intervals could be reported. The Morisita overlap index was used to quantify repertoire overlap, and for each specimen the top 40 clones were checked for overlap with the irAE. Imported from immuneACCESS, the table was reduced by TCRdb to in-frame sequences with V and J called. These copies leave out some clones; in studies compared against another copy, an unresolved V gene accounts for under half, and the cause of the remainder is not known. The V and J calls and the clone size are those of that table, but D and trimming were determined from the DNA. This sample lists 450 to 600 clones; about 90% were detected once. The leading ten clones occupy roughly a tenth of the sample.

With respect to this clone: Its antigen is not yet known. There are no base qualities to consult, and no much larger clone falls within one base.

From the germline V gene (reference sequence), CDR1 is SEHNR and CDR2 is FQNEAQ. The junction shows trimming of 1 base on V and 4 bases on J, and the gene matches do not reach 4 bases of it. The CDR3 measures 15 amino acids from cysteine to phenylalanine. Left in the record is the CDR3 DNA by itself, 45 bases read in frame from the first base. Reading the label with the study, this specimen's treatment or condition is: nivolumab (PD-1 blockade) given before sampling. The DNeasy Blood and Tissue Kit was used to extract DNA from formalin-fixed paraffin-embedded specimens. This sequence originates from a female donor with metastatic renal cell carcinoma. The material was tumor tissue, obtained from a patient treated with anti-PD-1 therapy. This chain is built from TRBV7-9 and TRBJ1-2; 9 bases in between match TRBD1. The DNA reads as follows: TGTGCCAGCAGCTTAGACGGACAGGGGTTCTATGGCTACACCTTC. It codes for CASSLDGQGFYGYTF.